A selection of T cell receptor beta chains follows, all from one sample in a study of T cells in localized non-small cell lung cancer. Sequencing was performed with immunoSEQ multiplex PCR; in TCRdb, only in-frame clones are kept and a portion is missing. This sample carries fewer than 60,000 clones, about four fifths of them seen once, and the ten largest clones take 20%. Sequencing was performed on peripheral blood, taken before any cancer treatment. These receptors were taken from an older female donor with stage II squamous cell lung carcinoma. Each CDR3 is given with its conserved first and last residue. The D gene is left open where the match is weak. A clone size is listed for some rows: how often the clone was seen (once, few, many), or a class if it is expanded.

>once|NA|TRBJ2-5|TRBV6-5|14
CASRPGRHQETQYF
TGTGCCAGCAGGCCCGGACGGCACCAAGAGACCCAGTACTTC
>NA|NA|TRBJ2-6|TRBV7-9|16
CASSPSQVSGANVLTF
TGTGCCAGCAGCCCCAGCCAGGTCTCTGGGGCCAACGTCCTGACTTTC
>NA|NA|TRBJ1-5|TRBV15|15
CATSRDLGGNQPQHF
TGTGCCACCAGCAGAGATTTGGGCGGAAATCAGCCCCAGCATTTT
>NA|TRBD1|TRBJ1-6|TRBV6-5|15
CASRPGQGFDSPLHF
TGTGCCAGCAGGCCGGGACAGGGTTTCGATTCACCCCTCCACTTT
>NA|NA|TRBJ1-5|TRBV7-6|17
CASSLDIGSVSNQPQHF
TGTGCCAGCAGCTTAGATATAGGAAGCGTTAGCAATCAGCCCCAGCATTTT
>NA|TRBD2|TRBJ2-7|TRBV7-6|15
CASSAQSGGPYEQYF
TGTGCCAGCAGCGCCCAAAGCGGGGGGCCCTACGAGCAGTACTTC
>NA|TRBD1|TRBJ1-4|TRBV23-1|14
CASSQTGLNEKLFF
TGCGCCAGCAGTCAGACAGGGCTAAATGAAAAACTGTTTTTT
>NA|TRBD1|TRBJ2-1|TRBV5-4|15
CASSPTGVAYNEQFF
TGTGCCAGCAGCCCGACAGGGGTCGCTTACAATGAGCAGTTCTTC
>few|TRBD1|TRBJ1-3|TRBV5-1|16
CASSITRTGDGNTIYF
TGCGCCAGCAGCATTACCCGGACAGGCGATGGAAACACCATATATTTT
>NA|NA|TRBJ1-2|TRBV6-5|12
CASSEDPYGYTF
TGTGCCAGCAGCGAAGACCCCTATGGCTACACCTTC
>NA|TRBD1|TRBJ1-5|TRBV5-6|13
CASTVRGNQPQHF
TGTGCCAGCACCGTCAGGGGGAATCAGCCCCAGCATTTT
>NA|NA|TRBJ2-7|TRBV12-5|14
CASGLSSQGHEQYF
TGTGCTAGTGGTTTGTCTTCACAGGGACACGAGCAGTACTTC
>NA|NA|TRBJ1-1|TRBV7-9|11
CASSLTWVAFF
TGTGCCAGCAGCTTAACCTGGGTTGCTTTCTTT
>once|NA|TRBJ2-2|TRBV19|15
CASSTPLGVTGELFF
TGTGCCAGTAGTACCCCCCTCGGGGTCACCGGGGAGCTGTTTTTT
>NA|NA|TRBJ1-4|TRBV15|14
CATSRPPDIEKLFF
TGTGCCACCAGCAGACCCCCGGACATAGAAAAACTGTTTTTT
>NA|NA|TRBJ1-1|TRBV2|14
CASSHPTGNTEAFF
TGTGCCAGCAGTCACCCGACAGGGAACACTGAAGCTTTCTTT